A single T cell receptor (beta chain) is shown here with its context. The sample belongs to a study of CD8 T cells in Susac syndrome. The authors reverse transcribed roughly 0.5 to 1 ug RNA with random hexamers. Across 54 Vbeta and 13 Jbeta, immunoSEQ multiplex PCR amplified TCR beta CDR3. One entry per CDR3 protein results from TCRdb running MiXCR on the immunoSEQ multiplex PCR reads. The sample consists of 250,000 to 300,000 distinct CDR3 sequences, roughly 85% of them appearing once. In blood CD8+ and CD4+ T cells, TCR beta underwent sequencing. The multiple sclerosis control group consisted of treatment-naive patients whose relapsing-remitting disease, which was either stable or active, fulfilled revised McDonald criteria. Unmatched junction bases numbered 6, after V lost 6 bases and J lost 2 bases. Germline V gives CDR1 MDHEN, CDR2 SYDVKM. The CDR3 sequence is 14 residues long.

The sequenced sample was CD8+ T cells from PBMCs. The chain has TRBV28 and TRBJ2-5; the match to TRBD2 covers 7 bases. The TCR comes from a human donor with multiple sclerosis. For the CDR3, the DNA is TGTGCCAGCAGCTCGGGACTAACTCAAGAGACCCAGTACTTC. It is translated as CASSSGLTQETQYF. Variable domain in full (rest from reference TRBV28 and TRBJ2-5): DVKVTQSSRYLVKRTGEKVFLECVQDMDHENMFWYRQDPGLGLRLIYFSYDVKMKEKGDIPEGYSVSREKKERFSLILESASTNQTSMYLCASSSGLTQETQYFGPGTRLLVL.